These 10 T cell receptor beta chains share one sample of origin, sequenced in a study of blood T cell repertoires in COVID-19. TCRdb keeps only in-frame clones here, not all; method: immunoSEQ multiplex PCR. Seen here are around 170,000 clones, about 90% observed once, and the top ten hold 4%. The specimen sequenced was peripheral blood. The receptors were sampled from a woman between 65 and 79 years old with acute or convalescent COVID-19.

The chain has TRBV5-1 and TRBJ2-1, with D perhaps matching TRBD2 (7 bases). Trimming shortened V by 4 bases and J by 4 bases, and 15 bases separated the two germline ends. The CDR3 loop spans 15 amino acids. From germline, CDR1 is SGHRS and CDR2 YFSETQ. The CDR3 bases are TGCGCCAGCAGCCCAAGGGGGGGGGCTTACAATGAGCAGTTCTTC. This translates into CASSPRGGAYNEQFF.

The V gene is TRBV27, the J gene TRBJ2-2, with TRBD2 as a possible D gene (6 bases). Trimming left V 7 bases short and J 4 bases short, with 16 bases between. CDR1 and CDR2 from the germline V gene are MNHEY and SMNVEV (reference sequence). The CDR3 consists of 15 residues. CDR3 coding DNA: TGTGCCAGCACCGGAGGGCGGAGCCCCACCGGGGAGCTGTTTTTT. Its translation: CASTGGRSPTGELFF.

In DNA, the CDR3 is TGCGCCAGCAGCCAAGATCTGGGTAGCGGGGGCGGGGATGAGCAGTTCTTC. Amino acids: CASSQDLGSGGGDEQFF. This chain links TRBV4-3 with TRBJ2-1; 9 nucleotides align to TRBD2. The V and J ends lost 0 bases and 8 bases, in that order; junction bases with no gene match: 11. The length of the CDR3 is 17 residues. The germline gives CDR1 LGHNA, CDR2 YSLEER.

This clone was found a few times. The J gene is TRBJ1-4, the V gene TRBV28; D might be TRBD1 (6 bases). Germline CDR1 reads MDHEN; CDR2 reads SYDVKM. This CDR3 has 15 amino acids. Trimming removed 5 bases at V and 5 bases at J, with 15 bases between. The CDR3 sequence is CASSPPGTRNEKLFF. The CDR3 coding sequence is TGTGCCAGCAGTCCCCCCGGGACAAGAAATGAAAAACTGTTTTTT. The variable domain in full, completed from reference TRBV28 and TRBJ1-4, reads DVKVTQSSRYLVKRTGEKVFLECVQDMDHENMFWYRQDPGLGLRLIYFSYDVKMKEKGDIPEGYSVSREKKERFSLILESASTNQTSMYLCASSPPGTRNEKLFFGSGTQLSVL.

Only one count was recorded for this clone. The chain's CDR3 is CASRSVMEPQHF. Here the CDR3 DNA reads TGTGCCAGCCGATCAGTAATGGAGCCCCAGCATTTT. The chain links TRBV28 to TRBJ1-5; no clear D. The CDR3 length is 12 residues. V lost 8 bases, J lost 8 bases, and 13 bases lay in between. Germline V lookup: CDR1 MDHEN, CDR2 SYDVKM.

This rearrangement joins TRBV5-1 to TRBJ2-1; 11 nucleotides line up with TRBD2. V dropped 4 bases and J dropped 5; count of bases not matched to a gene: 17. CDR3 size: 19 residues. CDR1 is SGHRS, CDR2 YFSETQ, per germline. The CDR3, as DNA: TGCGCCAGCAGCCGCATTCTTCCATATCTAGCGGGGGGAGACAATGAGCAGTTCTTC. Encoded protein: CASSRILPYLAGGDNEQFF.

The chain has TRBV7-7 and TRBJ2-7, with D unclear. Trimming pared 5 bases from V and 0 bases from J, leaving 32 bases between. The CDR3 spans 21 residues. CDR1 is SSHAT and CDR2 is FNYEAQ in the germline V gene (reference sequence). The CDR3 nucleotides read TGTGCCAGCAGCCGCACGTTGTGCTCCCTGTGGATGGCGGAGAGCTCCTACGAGCAGTACTTC. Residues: CASSRTLCSLWMAESSYEQYF.

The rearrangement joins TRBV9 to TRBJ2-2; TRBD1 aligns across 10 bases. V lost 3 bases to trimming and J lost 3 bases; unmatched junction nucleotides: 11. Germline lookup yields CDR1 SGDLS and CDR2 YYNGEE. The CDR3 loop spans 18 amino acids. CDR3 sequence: CASSARTGGLMDTGELFF. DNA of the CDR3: TGTGCCAGCAGCGCCCGGACAGGGGGACTTATGGACACCGGGGAGCTGTTTTTT.

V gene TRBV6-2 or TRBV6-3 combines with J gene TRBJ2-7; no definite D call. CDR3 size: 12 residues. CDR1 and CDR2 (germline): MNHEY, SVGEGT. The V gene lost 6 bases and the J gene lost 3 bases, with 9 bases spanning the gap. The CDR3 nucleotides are TGTGCCAGCAGCCTCTCTAGCTACGAGCAGTACTTC. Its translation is CASSLSSYEQYF.

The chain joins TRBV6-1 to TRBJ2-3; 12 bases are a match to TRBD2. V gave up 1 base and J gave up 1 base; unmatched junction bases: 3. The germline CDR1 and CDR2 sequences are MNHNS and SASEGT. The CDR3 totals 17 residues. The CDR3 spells CASSEVRTSGGTDTQYF. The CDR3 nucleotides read TGTGCCAGCAGTGAAGTCCGGACTAGCGGGGGCACAGATACGCAGTATTTT.